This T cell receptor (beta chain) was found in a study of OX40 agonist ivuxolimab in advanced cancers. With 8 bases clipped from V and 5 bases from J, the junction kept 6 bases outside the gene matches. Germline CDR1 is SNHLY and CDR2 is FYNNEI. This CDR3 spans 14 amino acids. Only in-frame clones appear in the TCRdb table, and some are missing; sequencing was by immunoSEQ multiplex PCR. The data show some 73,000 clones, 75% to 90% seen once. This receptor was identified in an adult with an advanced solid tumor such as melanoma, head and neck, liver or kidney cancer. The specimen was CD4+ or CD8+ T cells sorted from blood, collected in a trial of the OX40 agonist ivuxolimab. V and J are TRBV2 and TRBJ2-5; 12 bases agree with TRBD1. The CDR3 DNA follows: TGTGCCAGCGGGGGACAGGGGGCTGGTGAGACCCAGTACTTC. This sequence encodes CASGGQGAGETQYF.